This T cell receptor beta chain was sequenced in a study of blood T cell repertoires in COVID-19 (dated by TCRdb to the early 2020s). About the full investigation: The collaborator samples originated in the United States, Italy and Spain and spanned the acute and convalescent phases of COVID-19. The material from the prospective study consisted of cDNA or gDNA derived from T cells, B-cell-depleted T cells, or PBMCs. Subjects who had been exposed to COVID-19, were actively infected with it, or had recovered from it provided the deeply sampled blood TCRbeta repertoires that made up the dataset. The repertoires were released in a freely available public database meant as a resource for research on the immune response to SARS-CoV-2. Samples came from the ongoing ImmuneRACE study (first 160 participants) plus 1,254 subjects from 6 global collaborators. Sample metadata almost always included a de-identified subject ID, COVID-19 status, age in years and sex. Where available, HLA class I and class II types were obtained from metadata supplied by the sample provider rather than from assay-based typing. What the authors observed across the whole study: Clinical and demographic metadata were provided uncurated, with the amount varying by source and participant.

Turning to this clone: Its antigen is still unknown. Base quality data are lacking; no much larger clone is found one base away.

Participants in the prospective study were enrolled through a virtual design, were aged roughly 18 to 100 years, and lived in about 25 United States geographic areas. In the prospective study, cohorts were assigned on the basis of participant-reported clinical history obtained from a screening survey and a study questionnaire. Recovered participants in ImmuneRACE Cohort 3 were defined as having two consecutive negative NP/OP PCR tests, clearance from a healthcare professional, or resolution of symptoms. In the prospective study, whole blood, serum and a nasopharyngeal or oropharyngeal swab were collected from each participant by mobile phlebotomists. Additional blood draws and questionnaires over a 2-month period could optionally be provided by prospective study participants. Prospective study blood samples were shipped either frozen or at room temperature before DNA extraction. Taken from cysteine to phenylalanine, the CDR3 has 15 residues. Of all the DNA, just the CDR3 is kept, 45 bases in frame from base 1. Trimmed from V: 1 base; trimmed from J: 4 bases; junction bases lacking a gene match: 6. Per the germline V gene (reference sequence), LNHDA is the CDR1 and SQIVND is the CDR2.

TCRbeta CDR3 regions were amplified from genomic DNA by means of the immunoSEQ Assay, a bias-controlled multiplex PCR. Per the source publication's procedure: Within the assay, amplification of reference gene primers was used to estimate how many nucleated cells each sample contained. Sequence reads were collapsed and filtered to measure the absolute abundance of every unique TCRbeta CDR3 rearrangement. For each sample, productive Simpson clonality was calculated as the square root of Simpson's diversity index over productive rearrangements. TCRdb carries this immuneACCESS record with in-frame sequences only. Its versions omit some clonotypes, under half of them owing to an unresolved V gene in the studies checked, with the rest unexplained. From that table come the V and J calls and clone size; the DNA was used to work out D and trimming. This sample holds about 220,000 clones; 82% were observed only once. Of the sample, around 3.4% is held by the ten largest clones.

Sequenced material: PBMCs or T cells enriched from blood (not recorded which). The sequence came from a woman aged 55 to 70 who had recovered from COVID-19. This chain is built from TRBV19 and TRBJ1-2, and TRBD1 aligns with 7 junction nucleotides. The CDR3 reads CASSIGGRDSYGYTF. The sequence in DNA is TGTGCCAGTAGTATAGGGGGCCGGGACAGCTATGGCTACACCTTC.